These 3 T cell receptor beta chains share one sample of origin, sequenced in a study of blood T cell repertoires in COVID-19. Data came from immunoSEQ multiplex PCR; TCRdb stores just in-frame clones and leaves some out. The data hold 140,000 or so clones, with approximately 80% observed a single time. Sequencing was performed on peripheral blood. The receptor set was obtained from a man aged 55 to 69 with active or convalescent COVID-19.

The gene calls are TRBV9 and TRBJ2-5; 7 bases are a match to TRBD1. Trimming cost V 4 bases and J 4 bases; bases outside gene matches: 7. The V gene's germline CDR1 is SGDLS and CDR2 YYNGEE. The CDR3 sequence is 14 residues long. CDR3 sequence: CASSFTGERETQYF. The CDR3 DNA is TGTGCCAGCAGCTTTACAGGGGAACGAGAGACCCAGTACTTC.

Only one count was recorded for this clone. The rearrangement uses TRBV5-1 and TRBJ2-2; tentative D call: TRBD2 (6 bases). The CDR3 is made up of 17 amino acids. The V and J ends lost 1 base and 0 bases respectively, with 13 bases between them. CDR1 is SGHRS and CDR2 is YFSETQ in the germline V gene. CDR3 coding DNA: TGCGCCAGCAGCTTGAGGGCTAGCGCTTCGAACACCGGGGAGCTGTTTTTT. It is translated as CASSLRASASNTGELFF. The full variable domain, with the rest looked up from reference TRBV5-1 and TRBJ2-2, is KAGVTQTPRYLIKTRGQQVTLSCSPISGHRSVSWYQQTPGQGLQFLFEYFSETQRNKGNFPGRFSGRQFSNSRSEMNVSTLELGDSALYLCASSLRASASNTGELFFGEGSRLTVL.

This rearrangement joins TRBV10-3 to TRBJ2-5; 13 bases are a match to TRBD2. Germline trimming cut 2 bases from V and 1 base from J; bases unmatched to any gene: 4. This CDR3 has 17 residues. Germline CDR1 and CDR2: ENHRY and SYGVKD. The chain's CDR3 is CAISEGGLAGSQETQYF. CDR3 nucleotides: TGTGCCATCAGTGAGGGGGGACTAGCGGGGTCCCAAGAGACCCAGTACTTC.